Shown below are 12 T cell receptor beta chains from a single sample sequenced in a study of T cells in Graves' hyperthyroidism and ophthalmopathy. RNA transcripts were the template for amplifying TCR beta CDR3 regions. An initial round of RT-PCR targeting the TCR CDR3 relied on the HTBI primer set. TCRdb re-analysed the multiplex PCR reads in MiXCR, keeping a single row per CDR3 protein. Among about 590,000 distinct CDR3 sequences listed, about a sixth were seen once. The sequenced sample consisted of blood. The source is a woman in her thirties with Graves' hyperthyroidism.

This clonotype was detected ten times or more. As DNA, the CDR3 is TGCAGTGCAGAAACCGGACCTCCCCGGGACTCAAATCAGCCCCAGCATTTT. As protein: CSAETGPPRDSNQPQHF. V and J are TRBV20-1 and TRBJ1-5; D is perhaps TRBD1 (5 bases). CDR1 is DFQATT and CDR2 is SNEGSKA in the germline V gene (reference sequence). With 6 bases removed from V and 4 bases from J, the gap between germline ends came to 25 bases. The CDR3 sequence is 17 residues long.

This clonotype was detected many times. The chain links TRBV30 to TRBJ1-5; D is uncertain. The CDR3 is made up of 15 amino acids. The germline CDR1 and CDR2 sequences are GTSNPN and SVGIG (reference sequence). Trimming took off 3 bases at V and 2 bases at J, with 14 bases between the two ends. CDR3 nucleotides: TGTGCCTGGAGCAGGACTGCGTTGGGCAATCAGCCCCAGCATTTT. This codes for CAWSRTALGNQPQHF. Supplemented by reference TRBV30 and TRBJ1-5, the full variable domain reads SQTIHQWPATLVQPVGSPLSLECTVEGTSNPNLYWYRQAAGRGLQLLFYSVGIGQISSEVPQNLSASRPQDRQFILSSKKLLLSDSGFYLCAWSRTALGNQPQHFGDGTRLSIL.

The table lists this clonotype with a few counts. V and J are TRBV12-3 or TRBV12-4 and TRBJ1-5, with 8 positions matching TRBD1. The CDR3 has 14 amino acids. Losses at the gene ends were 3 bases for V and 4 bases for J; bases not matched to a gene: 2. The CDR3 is CASSFWTGNQPQHF. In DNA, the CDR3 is TGTGCCAGCAGTTTCTGGACAGGGAATCAGCCCCAGCATTTT.

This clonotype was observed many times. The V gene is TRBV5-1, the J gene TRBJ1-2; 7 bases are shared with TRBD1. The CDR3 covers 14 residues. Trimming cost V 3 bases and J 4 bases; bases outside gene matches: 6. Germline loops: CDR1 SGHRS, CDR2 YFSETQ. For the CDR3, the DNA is TGCGCCAGCAGCTCGCAGGGACAGACCTATGGCTACACCTTC. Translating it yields CASSSQGQTYGYTF.

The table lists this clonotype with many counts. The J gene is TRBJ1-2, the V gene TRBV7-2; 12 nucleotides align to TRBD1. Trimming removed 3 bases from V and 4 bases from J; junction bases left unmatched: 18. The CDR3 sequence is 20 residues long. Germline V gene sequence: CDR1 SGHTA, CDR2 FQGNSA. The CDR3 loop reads CASSLGGDRGPNPIPYGYTF. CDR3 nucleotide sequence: TGTGCCAGCAGCTTGGGGGGGGACAGGGGGCCAAACCCGATCCCCTATGGCTACACCTTC.

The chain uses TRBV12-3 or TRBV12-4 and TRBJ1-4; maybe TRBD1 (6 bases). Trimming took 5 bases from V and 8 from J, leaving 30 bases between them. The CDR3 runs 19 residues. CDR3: CASSEYGPPSRGAFEKLFF. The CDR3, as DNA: TGTGCCAGCAGTGAATATGGACCCCCTAGTCGGGGGGCGTTCGAAAAACTGTTTTTT.

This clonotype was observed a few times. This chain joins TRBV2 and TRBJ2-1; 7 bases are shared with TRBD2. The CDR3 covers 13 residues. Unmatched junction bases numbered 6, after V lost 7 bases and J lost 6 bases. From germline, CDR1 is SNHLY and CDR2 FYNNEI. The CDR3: CASMLGLLNEQFF. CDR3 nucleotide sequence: TGTGCCAGCATGCTGGGACTACTCAATGAGCAGTTCTTC.

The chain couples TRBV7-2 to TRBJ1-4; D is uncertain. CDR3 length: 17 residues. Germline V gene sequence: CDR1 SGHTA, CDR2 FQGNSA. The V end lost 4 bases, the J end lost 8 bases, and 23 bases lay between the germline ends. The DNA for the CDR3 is TGTGCCAGCAGCTCTACTGTCGAAAGGGCAAGTTTGGAAAAACTGTTTTTT. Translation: CASSSTVERASLEKLFF.

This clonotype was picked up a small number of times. The CDR3 nucleotides read TGTGCCTGGAGTGTACCACTAGTGGGGGCCCCTGAAAAACTGTTTTTT. Residues: CAWSVPLVGAPEKLFF. The rearrangement joins TRBV30 to TRBJ1-4, with D tentatively TRBD1 (6 bases). CDR1 is GTSNPN, CDR2 SVGIG, per germline (reference sequence). The CDR3 runs to 16 residues. Trimming left V 0 bases short and J 7 bases short, with 18 bases between.

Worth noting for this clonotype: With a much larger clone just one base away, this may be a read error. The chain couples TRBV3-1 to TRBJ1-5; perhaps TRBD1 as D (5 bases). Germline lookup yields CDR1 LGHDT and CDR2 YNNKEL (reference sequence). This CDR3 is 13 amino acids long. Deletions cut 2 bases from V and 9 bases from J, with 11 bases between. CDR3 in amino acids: CASSQRRGGPQHF. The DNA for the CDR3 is TGTGCCAGCAGCCAACGCCGGGGGGGGCCCCAGCATTTT.

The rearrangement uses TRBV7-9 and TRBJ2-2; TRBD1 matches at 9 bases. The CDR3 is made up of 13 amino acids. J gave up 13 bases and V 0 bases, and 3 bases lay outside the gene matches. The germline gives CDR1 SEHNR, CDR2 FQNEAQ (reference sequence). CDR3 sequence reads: CASSLAGQGRLFF. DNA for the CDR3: TGTGCCAGCAGCTTAGCGGGACAGGGAAGGCTGTTTTTT.

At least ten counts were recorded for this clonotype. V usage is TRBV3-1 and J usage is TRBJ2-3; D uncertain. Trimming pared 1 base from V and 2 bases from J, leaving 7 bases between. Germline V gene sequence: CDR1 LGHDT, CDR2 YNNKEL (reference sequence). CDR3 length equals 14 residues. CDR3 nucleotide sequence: TGTGCCAGCAGCCAAGTCGACTTCACAGATACGCAGTATTTT. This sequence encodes CASSQVDFTDTQYF.